This T cell receptor beta chain is drawn from a study of CD8+ T cells in alopecia areata. Peripheral blood and lesional scalp punch biopsies came from alopecia areata patients. Study-wide points: Scalp samples also yield sequences from resident alphabeta T cells of normal skin. Although TCR sharing was seen in mice, sharing across patients was less clear, possibly for HLA-related reasons.

Extracted RNA was reverse transcribed into cDNA, the sequencing template. Measured with immunoSEQ multiplex PCR; TCRdb has only the in-frame clones, and not every one. The repertoire includes around 35,000 clones, roughly half of them detected once, and 40% sits in the top ten. Germline V gives CDR1 KGHSH, CDR2 LQKENI. The CDR3 runs 16 residues. The junction had 11 bases not matched to a gene; V was cut back by 5 bases and J by 5 bases. This clone was detected a few times. Its specificity is not known. The clonotype was recovered from a human donor with alopecia areata. The material sequenced was NKG2D-high CD8+ T cells sorted from blood. The chain uses TRBV18 and TRBJ2-1; TRBD1 matches at 8 bases. CDR3 DNA sequence: TGTGCCAGCTCATTCGGACAGGGCCTGTTTAACAATGAGCAGTTCTTC. Translated: CASSFGQGLFNNEQFF.